The 21 T cell receptor beta chains reported below all come from one sample, sequenced in a study of T-cell memory formation after mild COVID-19. One entry per CDR3 protein results from TCRdb running MiXCR on the 5' RACE reads. The data hold around 340,000 distinct CDR3 sequences, with roughly 21% observed a single time. The sequencing sample was made of PBMCs or a T cell subset sorted from them (not recorded which). The receptor source for this set is an adult woman who had mild COVID-19 (a few samples of this study predate the infection). Cell type and time point are not known.

This clonotype was seen only a few times. V usage is TRBV5-1 and J usage is TRBJ2-5; D not certain. The CDR3 spans 12 residues. Trimming cost V 4 bases and J 2 bases, with 6 bases left between them. CDR1 is SGHRS, CDR2 YFSETQ, per germline. The CDR3, as DNA: TGCGCCAGCAGCGGCCAACAAGAGACCCAGTACTTC. This encodes CASSGQQETQYF.

This chain links TRBV25-1 with TRBJ2-4; D is unclear. The CDR3 covers 13 residues. Trimming took 0 bases from V and 10 from J, leaving 10 bases between them. Germline lookup yields CDR1 MGHDK and CDR2 SYGVNS. The CDR3 DNA reads as TGTGCCAGCAGTGAATATAACGAGAATATTCAGTACTTC. As protein: CASSEYNENIQYF.

This rearrangement joins TRBV5-1 to TRBJ2-3; 7 nucleotides align to TRBD2. V lost 2 bases to trimming and J lost 2 bases; unmatched junction nucleotides: 2. CDR3 length equals 14 residues. Germline V lookup: CDR1 SGHRS, CDR2 YFSETQ. The CDR3 here is CASSFLAVTDTQYF. The CDR3 DNA sequence: TGCGCCAGCAGCTTCCTAGCGGTCACAGATACGCAGTATTTT.

This clonotype was counted between two and nine times. The rearrangement links TRBV7-2 to TRBJ2-3, with D possibly matching TRBD2 (6 bases). The germline gives CDR1 SGHTA, CDR2 FQGNSA. This CDR3 has 12 residues. The V end lost 5 bases, the J end lost 6 bases, and 9 bases lay between the germline ends. The CDR3 region has the DNA TGTGCCAGCAGCCCTAGCGTGGATACGCAGTATTTT. This sequence encodes CASSPSVDTQYF.

The V call is TRBV7-8, the J call TRBJ2-4; 7 bases fit TRBD1. V dropped 5 bases and J dropped 9; count of bases not matched to a gene: 16. CDR3 length: 16 residues. Germline assignment: CDR1 SGHVS and CDR2 FQNEAQ. The CDR3 DNA reads TGTGCCAGCAGCCTGGGGCCACCGAAGGGGGCTGGCATTCAGTACTTC. Its translation: CASSLGPPKGAGIQYF.

The chain joins TRBV12-3 or TRBV12-4 to TRBJ1-2; 8 bases align to TRBD1. J lost 4 bases, V lost 3 bases, and 1 base had no gene match. The CDR3 has 13 residues. This chain's CDR3 is CASSFDRGYGYTF. CDR3 in DNA: TGTGCCAGCAGTTTCGACAGGGGCTATGGCTACACCTTC.

The rearrangement uses TRBV3-1 and TRBJ2-1; the match to TRBD2 covers 12 bases. The length of the CDR3 is 18 residues. Trimming at V came to 1 base and at J to 4 bases, leaving 8 bases not matched to a gene. CDR1 and CDR2 (germline): LGHDT, YNNKEL (reference sequence). The chain's CDR3 is CASSQVLAGGKGYNEQFF. The CDR3 coding sequence is TGTGCCAGCAGCCAAGTCCTAGCGGGGGGGAAGGGTTACAATGAGCAGTTCTTC.

A few counts support this clonotype. V usage is TRBV4-2 and J usage is TRBJ2-2; the D gene is possibly TRBD1 (6 bases). Trimming removed 0 bases at V and 1 base at J, with 9 bases between. Per germline, CDR1 LGHNA and CDR2 YNFKEQ. The CDR3 is 16 residues long. CDR3: CASSQDLGGNTGELFF. As DNA, the CDR3 is TGTGCCAGCAGCCAAGATTTAGGGGGGAACACCGGGGAGCTGTTTTTT.

This clonotype was picked up a small number of times. The chain uses TRBV9 and TRBJ1-6; D uncertain. The CDR3 runs to 14 residues. Deletions cut 2 bases from V and 6 bases from J, with 9 bases between. Germline V CDR1 and CDR2: SGDLS, YYNGEE. CDR3 DNA: TGTGCCAGCAGCGTCGAAGGGAGTAATTCACCCCTCCACTTT. Translation gives CASSVEGSNSPLHF. The entire variable domain, with the rest obtained from reference TRBV9 and TRBJ1-6, is as follows: DSGVTQTPKHLITATGQRVTLRCSPRSGDLSVYWYQQSLDQGLQFLIQYYNGEERAKGNILERFSAQQFPDLHSELNLSSLELGDSALYFCASSVEGSNSPLHFGNGTRLTVT.

This clonotype has just a few counts. V is TRBV12-3 or TRBV12-4 and J is TRBJ2-3, with D possibly being TRBD1 (6 bases). Between the trimmed V and J ends, which lost 6 bases and 2 bases, there was a span of 15 bases. The CDR3 consists of 15 residues. CDR3 amino acids: CASSRDRILTDTQYF. CDR3 DNA sequence: TGTGCCAGCAGCCGTGACAGGATCCTCACAGATACGCAGTATTTT.

V usage is TRBV3-1 and J usage is TRBJ2-7, with TRBD2 matching 7 bases. This CDR3 has 12 amino acids. The germline CDR1 and CDR2 sequences are LGHDT and YNNKEL (reference sequence). Trimming cost V 4 bases and J 6 bases; bases outside gene matches: 3. CDR3 DNA sequence: TGTGCCAGCAGCCGGGGGGGATCCGAGCAGTACTTC. Protein sequence: CASSRGGSEQYF.

This clonotype was picked up a small number of times. The gene calls are TRBV20-1 and TRBJ2-4, with a weak D call TRBD2 (5 bases). This CDR3 is built from 18 residues. Per the germline V gene, CDR1 is DFQATT and CDR2 is SNEGSKA (reference sequence). Trimming shortened V by 6 bases and J by 0 bases, and 24 bases separated the two germline ends. CDR3 DNA sequence: TGCAGTGCCCAACAGCGGAAAGAAAAGTCCCTAGCCAAAAACATTCAGTACTTC. As protein: CSAQQRKEKSLAKNIQYF.

The chain carries TRBV9 and TRBJ1-3; D not resolved. CDR1 and CDR2 from the germline V gene are SGDLS and YYNGEE. The V gene lost 0 bases and the J gene lost 0 bases, with 7 bases spanning the gap. The CDR3 runs to 15 residues. The CDR3 loop is CASSVALGSGNTIYF. The DNA of the CDR3 is TGTGCCAGCAGCGTAGCTTTAGGCTCTGGAAACACCATATATTTT.

This clonotype was seen only a few times. The chain has TRBV4-1 and TRBJ2-5; D may be TRBD2 (5 bases). The V gene lost 0 bases and the J gene lost 5 bases, with 10 bases spanning the gap. Germline CDR1 reads MGHRA; CDR2 reads YSYEKL. The CDR3 runs 14 residues. The CDR3 is CASSQDASSETQYF. The CDR3 bases are TGCGCCAGCAGCCAAGATGCTAGCTCGGAGACCCAGTACTTC.

The V and J genes are TRBV6-6 and TRBJ2-7; D is undetermined. Trimming cost V 8 bases and J 6 bases, with 17 bases left between them. Looked up from germline, CDR1 is MNHNY and CDR2 is SVGAGI (reference sequence). The CDR3 length is 13 residues. DNA for the CDR3: TGTGCCAGCCATCCACGGCCAGAAGGCGAGCAGTACTTC. The encoded protein is CASHPRPEGEQYF.

A word on this clonotype: A read error may account for a junction end that differs from germline. This rearrangement joins TRBV7-9 to TRBJ1-4; D possibly corresponds to TRBD1 (5 bases). CDR3 length equals 15 residues. Germline CDR1 is SEHNR and CDR2 is FQNEAQ (reference sequence). The CDR3 sequence is CASSLRGDVNEKLYF. The CDR3 DNA is TGTGCCAGCAGCCTGAGAGGGGATGTCAATGAAAAACTGTATTTT.

V gene TRBV20-1 combines with J gene TRBJ2-3; D uncertain. Germline V gives CDR1 DFQATT, CDR2 SNEGSKA (reference sequence). Trimming stripped 5 bases from V and 0 bases from J, with 12 bases between. CDR3 size: 14 residues. The CDR3 loop is CSAPMPASTDTQYF. CDR3 DNA sequence: TGCAGTGCTCCCATGCCAGCAAGCACAGATACGCAGTATTTT.

This clonotype was seen more than once but under ten times. The chain recombines TRBV6-5 with TRBJ2-7, with 10 bases aligning to TRBD1. The germline V gene has CDR1 MNHEY and CDR2 SVGAGI. V lost 7 bases and J lost 3; bases outside the gene matches: 6. The CDR3 spans 14 residues. The CDR3 sequence: CASTKGDRGYEQYF. CDR3 in DNA: TGTGCCAGCACCAAAGGGGACAGGGGCTACGAGCAGTACTTC.

This clonotype was picked up a small number of times. V and J are TRBV12-3 or TRBV12-4 and TRBJ2-3; TRBD2 aligns across 11 bases. V was pared by 2 bases and J by 0 bases, with 7 bases of the junction left unmatched. This CDR3 is built from 18 residues. The CDR3 bases are TGTGCCAGCAGTTTAAAGATCCTAGCGGGGGGAAGCACAGATACGCAGTATTTT. Encoded protein: CASSLKILAGGSTDTQYF.

Only a few counts were recorded for this clonotype. CDR3 nucleotide sequence: TGCAGTGCTAGAGAAGCCAGGGAGGATGGCTACACCTTC. This sequence encodes CSAREAREDGYTF. V gene TRBV20-1 combines with J gene TRBJ1-2, with D perhaps TRBD1 (5 bases). The length of the CDR3 is 13 residues. Trimming pared 0 bases from V and 6 bases from J, leaving 11 bases between. The V gene's germline CDR1 is DFQATT and CDR2 SNEGSKA (reference sequence).

This clonotype was detected only a few times. This chain links TRBV10-3 with TRBJ2-1; D assignment may be TRBD1 or TRBD2 (5 bases each). The CDR3 has 14 residues. V lost 8 bases, J lost 9 bases, and 20 bases lay in between. Germline V gene lookup returns CDR1 ENHRY and CDR2 SYGVKD. CDR3 in DNA: TGTGCCATCGGGACGGGTGGGGTGCCGGGTGAGCAGTTCTTC. It codes for CAIGTGGVPGEQFF.